This TCR beta chain was retrieved from a study of cytomegalovirus exposure and HLA in healthy donors. Overall study findings and caveats: Associated with HLA alleles at 0.05 false discovery rate in a later analysis were about 17,000 TCR beta sequences.

The CDR3 loop spans 14 amino acids. V trimming: 6 bases; J trimming: 2 bases; junction bases outside the gene matches: 3. Germline V gene lookup returns CDR1 SGHTA and CDR2 FQGNSA. In the PCR, 60 Vbeta and 13 Jbeta primers were used. Profiled with immunoSEQ multiplex PCR; TCRdb holds only in-frame clones, not every one. Among over 130,000 clones listed, about three quarters were seen once. On this clone itself: Its target is unknown.

The chain joins TRBV7-2 to TRBJ2-5, with 10 bases identical to TRBD2. The sequence was collected from a man aged 40-49 years in good health and CMV-seronegative. Input material: PBMCs. The CDR3 DNA reads TGTGCCAGCAGGGTAGCGGGGGGTCAAGAGACCCAGTACTTC. This encodes CASRVAGGQETQYF.